The T cell receptor (beta chain) described here comes from a study of glioma-infiltrating T cells after dendritic cell vaccination (dated by TCRdb to about 2016). About the study as a whole: The cohort comprised roughly 15 glioblastoma patients from Phase I and II dendritic cell vaccination trials, 9 newly diagnosed and 6 with recurrent disease. Patients received autologous tumor lysate-pulsed dendritic cell vaccination between about 2003 and 2012. To make the vaccine, monocyte-derived dendritic cells were cultured for seven days with IL-4 and GM-CSF and then pulsed overnight with autologous tumor lysate. Each patient got three intradermal injections of the dendritic cell vaccine, spaced at biweekly intervals, in the arm below the axilla. In glioblastoma patients vaccinated with dendritic cells, deep sequencing of TCR beta CDR3 regions served to measure tumor-infiltrating lymphocyte content and to compare repertoires between tumor and blood. Survival after dendritic cell vaccination was correlated with TCR sequencing metrics such as TIL content and the overlap between tumor and blood repertoires. Overall results and qualifications from the work: The cohort was small and heterogeneous, with few patients having full blood and tumor sets and even fewer initial-recurrent tumor pairs. After dendritic cell vaccination, a higher estimated pretreatment TIL content predicted longer time to progression and longer overall survival. The three-group TCR overlap response model was characterized as speculative, and prospective validation of the model was stated to be required. No direct relationship between TCR clonality and survival was found, suggesting a diverse polyclonal response may matter.

Patients were selected on the basis of adequate residual fresh-frozen tumor tissue and more than two years of available survival data. Although molecular status otherwise differed among the glioblastoma patients, no patient had an isocitrate dehydrogenase mutation. PBMC were collected before vaccination, two weeks after the third vaccination, and at tumor progression if progression occurred. The Qiagen DNeasy Blood extraction Kit was used for extraction of genomic DNA. From a lookup of the germline V gene, CDR1 and CDR2 are LGHNA and YNFKEQ. V and J lose 0 bases and 2 bases, and a span of 7 bases separates them. From its cysteine to its phenylalanine, the CDR3 spans 14 amino acids. Only CDR3 DNA is held: 42 bases, read in frame from base 1. The immunoSEQ assay amplified TCRB CDR3 regions from 2 micrograms of genomic DNA, or from all available DNA when less than that amount was available. The multiplex PCR employed 60 forward primers targeting TCR V beta segments and 13 reverse primers targeting J beta segments. Synthetic control templates were spiked into each sample at limiting dilution to estimate reads per starting template. The Illumina HiSeq System generated sequencing reads of 87 bp. Regarding the original processing steps: PCR and sequencing errors were removed by merging closely related sequences with a nearest neighbor algorithm. TCR overlap was measured as the percentage of unique tumor TCR beta sequences that were also present in the peripheral blood of the same patient. TCRdb mirrors the immuneACCESS table, restricted to in-frame sequences. Some clones are absent from its copies; in checked studies, under half trace to an unresolved V gene, and the reason for the others is unknown. The V and J calls and clone size are taken from that table; D and trimming were inferred from the DNA. The sample records about 49,000 clones, approximately 83% of which are singletons. The biggest ten clones account for approximately 10% of the sample.

This clone appeared once. Its recognized antigen is unknown. One base away there is no much larger clone; base qualities are not given. This receptor chain uses TRBV4-2 and TRBJ1-1, with the D gene not clear enough to name. The sample was blood, taken before dendritic cell vaccination. The TCR originated in a human donor with glioblastoma. The CDR3 has the sequence CASSQDTDNTEAFF. The DNA sequence reads TGTGCCAGCAGCCAAGATACTGATAACACTGAAGCTTTCTTT.